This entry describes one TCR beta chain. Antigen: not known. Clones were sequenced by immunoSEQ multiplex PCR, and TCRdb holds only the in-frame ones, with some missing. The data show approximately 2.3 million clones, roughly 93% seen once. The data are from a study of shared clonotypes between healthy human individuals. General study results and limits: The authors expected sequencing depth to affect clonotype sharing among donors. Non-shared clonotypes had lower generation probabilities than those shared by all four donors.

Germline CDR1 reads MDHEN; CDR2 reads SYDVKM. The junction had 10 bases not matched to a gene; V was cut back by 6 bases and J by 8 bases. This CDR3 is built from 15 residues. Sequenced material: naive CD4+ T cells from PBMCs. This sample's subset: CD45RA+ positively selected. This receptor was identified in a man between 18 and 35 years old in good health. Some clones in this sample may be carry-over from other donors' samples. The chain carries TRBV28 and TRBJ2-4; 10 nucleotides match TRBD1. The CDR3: CASSWDRGRYYIQYF. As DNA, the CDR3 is TGTGCCAGCAGCTGGGACAGGGGACGATATTACATTCAGTACTTC.